The rows below give T cell receptor beta chains drawn from one sample of a study of blood T cell repertoires in COVID-19. The table came from immunoSEQ multiplex PCR; TCRdb's copy has only in-frame clones and leaves some out. The top ten hold approximately 2% of the sample, which has 310,000 or so clones, approximately 86% seen once. Material: peripheral blood. The receptors were sampled from a woman aged 25 to 45 who had recovered from COVID-19. Both conserved end residues are part of each CDR3. Fields, in order: J gene, clone size, V gene, D gene, CDR3 DNA, CDR3 protein. The D gene is left open where the match is weak. Not every row has a clone size; where given, it reads once, few, many or a size class.

>TRBJ2-1|many|TRBV25-1|-
TGTGCCAGCAGTGTGGGAGAGGCTGAGCAGTTCTTC
CASSVGEAEQFF
>TRBJ2-7|once|TRBV7-8|-
TGTGCCAGCAGCGCCGACAGCCTATACGAGCAGTACTTC
CASSADSLYEQYF
>TRBJ2-7|-|TRBV27|TRBD1
TGTGCCAGCAGTCCTTGGGACAGGGCCTACGAGCAGTACTTC
CASSPWDRAYEQYF
>TRBJ2-7|-|TRBV7-2|TRBD2
TGTGCCAGCAGCTTAGGCGGGACTAGCGGGGGGGAGCAGTACTTC
CASSLGGTSGGEQYF
>TRBJ2-7|-|TRBV7-3|-
TGTGCCATCCCTTACGAGCAGTACTTC
CAIPYEQYF
>TRBJ2-3|once|TRBV24-1|-
TGTGCCACCAGGGACAGAAACACAGATACGCAGTATTTT
CATRDRNTDTQYF
>TRBJ2-5|-|TRBV4-1|-
TGCGCCAGCAGCCAATTCAGGGAAGAGACCCAGTACTTC
CASSQFREETQYF
>TRBJ1-1|-|TRBV12-3/TRBV12-4|-
TGTGCCAGCAGTCGACAGGTTCGCACTGAAGCTTTCTTT
CASSRQVRTEAFF
>TRBJ1-2|-|TRBV6-1|-
TGTGCCAGCAGTGATGGTGTAGCCCTGAACTATGGCTACACCTTC
CASSDGVALNYGYTF
>TRBJ1-5|few|TRBV6-1|-
TGTGCCAGCAGTGATACAGGGAAGAGGGACAATCAGCCCCAGCATTTT
CASSDTGKRDNQPQHF
>TRBJ2-7|-|TRBV21-1|-
TGTGCCACCCCGGGGGGGCTGATTGGCGGGGGGCGGCCGTACGAGCAGTACTTC
CATPGGLIGGGRPYEQYF
>TRBJ2-2|-|TRBV6-6|TRBD1
TGTGCCAGCAGTTACCCCCAGGGGGTGGGCACCGGGGAGCTGTTTTTT
CASSYPQGVGTGELFF
>TRBJ2-5|-|TRBV3-1/TRBV3-2|-
TGTGCCAGCAGTCAAGAAACTAGTGGGGAGACCCAGTACTTC
CASSQETSGETQYF
>TRBJ1-1|-|TRBV28|TRBD1
TGTGCCAGCGGGGACAGGAAGAACACTGAAGCTTTCTTT
CASGDRKNTEAFF
>TRBJ2-3|-|TRBV29-1|-
TGCAGCGTTGGTCAGGGAGGCTTCACAGATACGCAGTATTTT
CSVGQGGFTDTQYF
>TRBJ1-3|-|TRBV9|TRBD1
TGTGCCAGCAGCGCACAACAGGGGGCTGGAAACACCATATATTTT
CASSAQQGAGNTIYF
>TRBJ1-1|-|TRBV6-5|TRBD1
TGTGCCAGCAGTTACTCGAGGGCAGGGGGGAACACTGAAGCTTTCTTT
CASSYSRAGGNTEAFF
>TRBJ2-7|-|TRBV2|TRBD1
TGTGCCACCACAGGGGAAACCTACGAGCAGTACTTC
CATTGETYEQYF
>TRBJ1-1|-|TRBV13|TRBD1
TGTGCCAGCAGCGATCTTCCGGGACAGGGGAACACTGAAGCTTTCTTT
CASSDLPGQGNTEAFF
>TRBJ1-1|-|TRBV30|-
TGTGCCTGGAGTGTATCGCTGGCGGACACTGAAGCTTTCTTT
CAWSVSLADTEAFF
>TRBJ2-2|-|TRBV4-1|-
TGCGCCAGCAGCCAAGAATCCCTGGCGGGGAGGAACACCGGGGAGCTGTTTTTT
CASSQESLAGRNTGELFF
>TRBJ2-5|-|TRBV5-1|-
TGCGCCAGCAGCTTGGACTCGTCAAGCGAGACCCAGTACTTC
CASSLDSSSETQYF
>TRBJ1-4|-|TRBV3-1/TRBV3-2|TRBD1
TGTGCCAGCAGCCAAGTGCTCACAGGGGCAACTAATGAAAAACTGTTTTTT
CASSQVLTGATNEKLFF
>TRBJ1-2|-|TRBV7-9|TRBD1
TGTGCCAGCAGCTTTCAGGGGGGTGAAGGCTACACCTTC
CASSFQGGEGYTF
>TRBJ2-2|-|TRBV5-6|-
TGTGCCAGCAGCTTGGTGGCGACAGCGAACACCGGGGAGCTGTTTTTT
CASSLVATANTGELFF
>TRBJ2-7|few|TRBV28|TRBD1
TGTGCCAGCAGTACGCCGGGACAGGGGAGATACGAGCAGTACTTC
CASSTPGQGRYEQYF
>TRBJ2-5|-|TRBV3-1/TRBV3-2|-
TGTGCCAGCAGCCAGGGCTCCCCCAGAGAGACCCAGTACTTC
CASSQGSPRETQYF
>TRBJ2-7|-|TRBV28|TRBD1
TGTGCCAGCAGTCCCCCGGACAGGTACCCCTACGAGCAGTACTTC
CASSPPDRYPYEQYF
>TRBJ1-5|few|TRBV19|-
TGTGCCAGTAGGGCGCGGGGTAGCAATCAGCCCCAGCATTTT
CASRARGSNQPQHF
>TRBJ1-5|-|TRBV24-1|-
TGTGCCACCAGTGGGCCAGGCTATAGCAATCAGCCCCAGCATTTT
CATSGPGYSNQPQHF
>TRBJ1-2|-|TRBV10-3|TRBD1
TGTGCCATCGACCCGGGACAGGGCATCGATGGCTACACCTTC
CAIDPGQGIDGYTF
>TRBJ2-7|-|TRBV15|TRBD1
TGTGCCACCAGTACCGGGACAGGGGATTATTTTCTATCCTACGAGCAGTACTTC
CATSTGTGDYFLSYEQYF
>TRBJ2-5|-|TRBV3-1/TRBV3-2|TRBD2
TGTGCCAGCACACCCCCCCTGGGACTAGCGGGGGGACAAGAGACCCAGTACTTC
CASTPPLGLAGGQETQYF
>TRBJ2-2|-|TRBV18|TRBD2
TGTGCCAGCTCGCCCGGGACTAGCGGAAATGGGGAGCTGTTTTTT
CASSPGTSGNGELFF
>TRBJ2-2|-|TRBV3-1/TRBV3-2|-
TGTGCCAGCAGCCTGGAGAGGGGGCGGGGAGGTACCGGGGAGCTGTTTTTT
CASSLERGRGGTGELFF
>TRBJ2-2|-|TRBV7-9|TRBD2
TGTGCCAGCAGCTCCGAGGGGGGACTAGCGGCGAACACCGGGGAGCTGTTTTTT
CASSSEGGLAANTGELFF
>TRBJ1-1|-|TRBV21-1|-
TGTGCCAGCAGGGCGGACAGGGTGAACACTGAAGCTTTCTTT
CASRADRVNTEAFF
>TRBJ2-1|many|TRBV25-1|TRBD2
TGTGCCAGCAGTGAATTTCGTAGCGGGTACAATGAGCAGTTCTTC
CASSEFRSGYNEQFF
>TRBJ2-1|-|TRBV5-1|-
TGCGCCAGCAGCTTGCCCAATGGCGGGCTCGGTGAGCAGTTCTTC
CASSLPNGGLGEQFF
>TRBJ2-1|-|TRBV10-3|TRBD1
TGTGCCATCAGAAAACCGGGACAGATCAATGAGCAGTTCTTC
CAIRKPGQINEQFF
>TRBJ2-2|-|TRBV11-2|TRBD1
TGTGCCAGCAGCTTGGTCAGGGGGACCGGGGAGCTGTTTTTT
CASSLVRGTGELFF
>TRBJ2-6|-|TRBV2|TRBD2
TGTGCCAGCAGTGGAAGCGGGGGGGCTGTAGGGGCCAACGTCCTGACTTTC
CASSGSGGAVGANVLTF
>TRBJ2-1|-|TRBV6-2/TRBV6-3|TRBD2
TGTGCCAGCAGCTCGATCCTAGCGGCCTACAATGAGCAGTTCTTC
CASSSILAAYNEQFF
>TRBJ1-2|-|TRBV2|TRBD1
TGTGCCAGCAGACGCGTCCCGGGACAGGGGAACTATGGCTACACCTTC
CASRRVPGQGNYGYTF
>TRBJ1-1|-|TRBV18|-
TGTGCCAGCTCACCTGGCCCAGGGAACACTGAAGCTTTCTTT
CASSPGPGNTEAFF
>TRBJ1-1|-|TRBV29-1|-
TGCAGCGTTAACCTAAATCCAAACACTGAAGCTTTCTTT
CSVNLNPNTEAFF
>TRBJ1-1|-|TRBV19|-
TGTGCCAGTAGGGAGAGGAACACTGAAGCTTTCTTT
CASRERNTEAFF
>TRBJ2-7|once|TRBV6-5|TRBD2
TGTGCCAGCAGTTATATAGCGGGGGGGCTCTACGAGCAGTACTTC
CASSYIAGGLYEQYF
>TRBJ2-7|-|TRBV18|TRBD1
TGTGCCAGCTCACAGAGGGACAGGATAGGCTACGAGCAGTACTTC
CASSQRDRIGYEQYF
>TRBJ2-5|-|TRBV5-8|-
TGTGCCGGGTTAAAAAGGGACACGTACCAAGAGACCCAGTACTTC
CAGLKRDTYQETQYF
>TRBJ2-1|-|TRBV4-1|-
TGCGCCAGCAGCCAACGGGACCTGCGGGGATTCGGTGAGCAGTTCTTC
CASSQRDLRGFGEQFF
>TRBJ1-4|-|TRBV6-5|-
TGTGCCAGCAGTTACTCGCTCAGGGTCGAAAAACTGTTTTTT
CASSYSLRVEKLFF
>TRBJ1-4|-|TRBV6-6|TRBD1
TGTGCCAGCAGCACGGGACAGGGCTATGAAAAACTGTTTTTT
CASSTGQGYEKLFF
>TRBJ2-1|-|TRBV2|TRBD1
TGTGCCAGCAGGGACAGACAGGGCCCGCAGTTCTTC
CASRDRQGPQFF
>TRBJ2-7|-|TRBV2|TRBD1
TGTGCCAGCAGGCTGGGACAGCAATCCTACGAGCAGTACTTC
CASRLGQQSYEQYF